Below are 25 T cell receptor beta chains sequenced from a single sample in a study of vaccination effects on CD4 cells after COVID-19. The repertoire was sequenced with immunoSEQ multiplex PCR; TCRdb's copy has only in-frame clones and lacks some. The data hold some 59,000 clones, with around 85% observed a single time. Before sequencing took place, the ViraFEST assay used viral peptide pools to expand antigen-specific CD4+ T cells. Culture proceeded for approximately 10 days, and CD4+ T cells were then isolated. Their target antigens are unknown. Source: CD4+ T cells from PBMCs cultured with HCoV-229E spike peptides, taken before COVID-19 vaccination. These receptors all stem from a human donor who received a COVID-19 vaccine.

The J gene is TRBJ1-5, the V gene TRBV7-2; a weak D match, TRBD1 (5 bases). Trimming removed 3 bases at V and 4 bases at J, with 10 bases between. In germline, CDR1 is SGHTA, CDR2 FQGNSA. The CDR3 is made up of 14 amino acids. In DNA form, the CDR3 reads TGTGCCAGCAGCTTGCAGGGTGGAAATCAGCCCCAGCATTTT. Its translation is CASSLQGGNQPQHF.

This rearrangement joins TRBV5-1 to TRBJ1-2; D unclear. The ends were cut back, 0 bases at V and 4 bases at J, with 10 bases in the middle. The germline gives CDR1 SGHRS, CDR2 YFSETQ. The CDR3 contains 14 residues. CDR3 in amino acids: CASSLAGSGYGYTF. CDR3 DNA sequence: TGCGCCAGCAGCTTGGCCGGGAGCGGCTATGGCTACACCTTC.

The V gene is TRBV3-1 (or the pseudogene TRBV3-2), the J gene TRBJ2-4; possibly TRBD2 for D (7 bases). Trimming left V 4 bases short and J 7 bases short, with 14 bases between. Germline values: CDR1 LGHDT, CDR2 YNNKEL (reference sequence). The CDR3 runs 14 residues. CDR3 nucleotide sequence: TGTGCCAGCAGCCGTCTCGGGGGGCCTAACATTCAGTACTTC. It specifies CASSRLGGPNIQYF.

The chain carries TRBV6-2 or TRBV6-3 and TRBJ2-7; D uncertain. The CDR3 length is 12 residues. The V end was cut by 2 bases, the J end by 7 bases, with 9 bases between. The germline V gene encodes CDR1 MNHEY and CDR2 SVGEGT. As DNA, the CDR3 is TGTGCCAGCAGTTACAACGTGGGTGAGCAGTACGTC. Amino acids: CASSYNVGEQYV.

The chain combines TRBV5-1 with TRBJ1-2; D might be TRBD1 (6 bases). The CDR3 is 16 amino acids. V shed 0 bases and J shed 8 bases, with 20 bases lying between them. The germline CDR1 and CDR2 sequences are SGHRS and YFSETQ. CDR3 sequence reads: CASSLVFRGPIEGYTF. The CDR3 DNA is TGCGCCAGCAGCTTGGTGTTTCGGGGGCCCATTGAGGGCTACACCTTC.

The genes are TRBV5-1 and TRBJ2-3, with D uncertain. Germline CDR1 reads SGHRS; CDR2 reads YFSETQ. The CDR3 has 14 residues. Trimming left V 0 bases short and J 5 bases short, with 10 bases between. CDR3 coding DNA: TGCGCCAGCAGCTTGGAGCGTTTGGGAGATACGCAGTATTTT. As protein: CASSLERLGDTQYF.

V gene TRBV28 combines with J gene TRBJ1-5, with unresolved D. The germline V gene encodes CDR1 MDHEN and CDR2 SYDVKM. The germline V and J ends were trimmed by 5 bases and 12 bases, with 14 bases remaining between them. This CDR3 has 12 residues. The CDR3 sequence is CASSISRKGQHF. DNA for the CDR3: TGTGCCAGCAGTATCTCCCGTAAGGGCCAGCATTTT.

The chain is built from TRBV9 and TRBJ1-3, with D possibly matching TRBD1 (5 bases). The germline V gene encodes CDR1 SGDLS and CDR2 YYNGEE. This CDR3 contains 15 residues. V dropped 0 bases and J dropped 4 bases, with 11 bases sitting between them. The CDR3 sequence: CASSVASRGGNTIYF. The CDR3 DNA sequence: TGTGCCAGCAGCGTAGCGTCTCGGGGCGGAAACACCATATATTTT.

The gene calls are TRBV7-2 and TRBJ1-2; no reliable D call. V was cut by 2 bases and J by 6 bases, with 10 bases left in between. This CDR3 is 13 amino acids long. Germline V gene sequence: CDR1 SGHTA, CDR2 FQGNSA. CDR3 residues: CASSLLDTHGYTF. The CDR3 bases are TGTGCCAGCAGCTTACTAGACACTCATGGCTACACCTTC.

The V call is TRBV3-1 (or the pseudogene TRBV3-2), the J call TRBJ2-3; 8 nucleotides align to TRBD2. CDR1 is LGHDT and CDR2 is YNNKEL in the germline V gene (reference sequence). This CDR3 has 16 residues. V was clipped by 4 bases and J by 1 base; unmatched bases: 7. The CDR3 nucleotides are TGTGCCAGCAGCCGAATCGGGGGGGGTGGCACAGATACGCAGTATTTT. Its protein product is CASSRIGGGGTDTQYF.

CDR3: CAWSETIAKNIQYF. CDR3 in DNA: TGTGCCTGGAGTGAGACCATAGCCAAAAACATTCAGTACTTC. The chain carries TRBV30 and TRBJ2-4; unclear D gene. Deletions cut 1 base from V and 0 bases from J, with 7 bases between. Germline V gene sequence: CDR1 GTSNPN, CDR2 SVGIG (reference sequence). This CDR3 has 14 residues.

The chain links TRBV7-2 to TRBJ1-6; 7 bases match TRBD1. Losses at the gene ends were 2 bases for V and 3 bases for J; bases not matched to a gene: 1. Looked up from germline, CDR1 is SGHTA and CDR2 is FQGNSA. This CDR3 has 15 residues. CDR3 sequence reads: CASSLQGDYNSPLHF. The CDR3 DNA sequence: TGTGCCAGCAGCTTACAGGGGGACTATAATTCACCCCTCCACTTT.

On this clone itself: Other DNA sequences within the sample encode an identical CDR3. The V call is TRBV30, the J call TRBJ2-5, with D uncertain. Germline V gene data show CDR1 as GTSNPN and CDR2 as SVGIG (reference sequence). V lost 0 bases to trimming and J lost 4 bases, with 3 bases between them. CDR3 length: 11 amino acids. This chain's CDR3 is CAWSVRETQYF. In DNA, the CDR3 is TGTGCCTGGAGTGTACGAGAGACCCAGTACTTC.

CDR3 region: CASSFPASDTQYF. The CDR3 DNA is TGTGCCAGCAGCTTCCCAGCTTCAGATACGCAGTATTTT. The gene calls are TRBV11-3 and TRBJ2-3; the D is unclear. Trimming stripped 3 bases from V and 4 bases from J, with 8 bases between. CDR1 is SGHNT and CDR2 is YENEEA in the germline V gene. CDR3 length equals 13 residues.

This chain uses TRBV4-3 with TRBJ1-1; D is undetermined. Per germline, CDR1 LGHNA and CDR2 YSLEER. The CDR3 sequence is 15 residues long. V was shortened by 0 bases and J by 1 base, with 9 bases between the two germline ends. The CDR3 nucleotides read TGCGCCAGCAGCCAAGAATCCAGACAGAACACTGAAGCTTTCTTT. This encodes CASSQESRQNTEAFF.

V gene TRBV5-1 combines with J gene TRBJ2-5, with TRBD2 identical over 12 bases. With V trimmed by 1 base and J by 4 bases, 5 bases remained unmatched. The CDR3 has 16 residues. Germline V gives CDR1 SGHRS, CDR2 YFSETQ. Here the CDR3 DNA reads TGCGCCAGCAGCTTGATGACTAGCGGGGGCGGAGAGACCCAGTACTTC. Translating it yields CASSLMTSGGGETQYF.

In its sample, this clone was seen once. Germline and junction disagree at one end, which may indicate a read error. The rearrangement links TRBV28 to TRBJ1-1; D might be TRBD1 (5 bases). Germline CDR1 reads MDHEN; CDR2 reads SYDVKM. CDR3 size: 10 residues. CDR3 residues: CASSRGHQIF. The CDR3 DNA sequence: TGTGCCAGCTCACGTGGACACCAGATTTTT. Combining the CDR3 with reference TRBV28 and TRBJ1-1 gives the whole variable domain DVKVTQSSRYLVKRTGEKVFLECVQDMDHENMFWYRQDPGLGLRLIYFSYDVKMKEKGDIPEGYSVSREKKERFSLILESASTNQTSMYLCASSRGHQIFGQGTRLTVV.

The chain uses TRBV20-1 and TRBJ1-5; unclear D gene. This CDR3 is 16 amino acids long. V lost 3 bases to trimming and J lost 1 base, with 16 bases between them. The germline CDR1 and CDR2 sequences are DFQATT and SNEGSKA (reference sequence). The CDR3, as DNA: TGCAGTGCTAGTCTAACCGGACGAGGAAGCAATCAGCCCCAGCATTTT. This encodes CSASLTGRGSNQPQHF.

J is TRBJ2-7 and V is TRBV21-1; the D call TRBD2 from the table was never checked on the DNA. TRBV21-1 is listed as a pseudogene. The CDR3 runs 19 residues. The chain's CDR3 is CASSIEREGGGIPSYEQYV. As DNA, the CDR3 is TGTGCCAGCAGCATTGAAAGGGAAGGGGGGGGGATCCCCTCCTACGAGCAGTACGTC.

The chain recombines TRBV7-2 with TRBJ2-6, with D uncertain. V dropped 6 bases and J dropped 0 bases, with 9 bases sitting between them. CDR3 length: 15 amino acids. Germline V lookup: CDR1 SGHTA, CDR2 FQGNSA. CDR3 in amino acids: CASRPAFSGANVLTF. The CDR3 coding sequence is TGTGCCAGCAGACCTGCCTTCTCTGGGGCCAACGTCCTGACTTTC.

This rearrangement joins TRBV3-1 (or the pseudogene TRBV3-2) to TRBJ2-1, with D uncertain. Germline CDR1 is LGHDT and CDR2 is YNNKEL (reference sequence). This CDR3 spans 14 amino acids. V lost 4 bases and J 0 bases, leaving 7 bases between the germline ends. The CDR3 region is CASSPGSSYNEQFF. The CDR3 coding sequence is TGTGCCAGCAGCCCAGGAAGCTCCTACAATGAGCAGTTCTTC.

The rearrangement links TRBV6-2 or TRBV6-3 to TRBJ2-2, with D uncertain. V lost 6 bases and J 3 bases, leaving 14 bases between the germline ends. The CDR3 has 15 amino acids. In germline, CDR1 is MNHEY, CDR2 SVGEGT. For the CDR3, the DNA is TGTGCCAGCAGCCCGTGGGGTGGTGACACCGGGGAGCTGTTTTTT. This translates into CASSPWGGDTGELFF.

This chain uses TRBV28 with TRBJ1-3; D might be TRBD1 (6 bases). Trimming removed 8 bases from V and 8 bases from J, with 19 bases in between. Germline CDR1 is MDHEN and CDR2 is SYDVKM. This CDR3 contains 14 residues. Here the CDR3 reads CASFSGGPSDTIYF. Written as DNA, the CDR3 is TGTGCCAGCTTTAGTGGGGGCCCATCAGACACCATATATTTT.

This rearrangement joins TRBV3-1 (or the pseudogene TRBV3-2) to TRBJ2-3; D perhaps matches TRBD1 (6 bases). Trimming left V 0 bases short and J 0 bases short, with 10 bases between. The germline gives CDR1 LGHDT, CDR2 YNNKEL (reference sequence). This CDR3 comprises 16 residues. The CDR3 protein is CASSQDRQGSTDTQYF. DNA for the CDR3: TGTGCCAGCAGCCAAGATCGTCAGGGGAGCACAGATACGCAGTATTTT.

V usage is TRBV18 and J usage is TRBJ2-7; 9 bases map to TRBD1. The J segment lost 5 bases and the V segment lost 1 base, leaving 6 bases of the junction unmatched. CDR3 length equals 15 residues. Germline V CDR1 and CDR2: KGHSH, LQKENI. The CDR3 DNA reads TGTGCCAGCTCACCACGGGGGGACAGGGTGGACGAGCAGTACGTC. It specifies CASSPRGDRVDEQYV.